This T cell receptor (beta chain) was profiled in a study of blood T cell repertoires in COVID-19 (dated by TCRdb to the early 2020s). With respect to the entire study: The collaborator samples originated in the United States, Italy and Spain and spanned the acute and convalescent phases of COVID-19. A de-identified subject ID, COVID-19 status, age in years and sex were almost always included in the sample metadata. The samples were drawn from the first 160 participants of the ongoing ImmuneRACE study and from under 1,500 subjects provided by 6 global collaborators. Subjects who had been exposed to COVID-19, were actively infected with it, or had recovered from it provided the deeply sampled blood TCRbeta repertoires that made up the dataset. The material from the prospective study consisted of cDNA or gDNA derived from T cells, B-cell-depleted T cells, or PBMCs. The repertoires were released in a freely available public database meant as a resource for research on the immune response to SARS-CoV-2. Where HLA class I and class II types were available, the types were taken from metadata supplied by the sample provider, not from assay-based typing.

TCRbeta CDR3 regions were amplified from genomic DNA using the immunoSEQ Assay, a bias-controlled multiplex PCR. As for the authors' bioinformatics: Nucleated cell counts per sample were estimated from amplification of reference gene primers within the assay. Sequence reads were collapsed and filtered to measure the absolute abundance of every unique TCRbeta CDR3 rearrangement. Productive Simpson clonality was computed per sample as the square root of Simpson's diversity index over productive rearrangements. TCRdb's version of the immuneACCESS table is confined to in-frame rearrangements and falls short of the full clone set. An unresolved V gene accounts for under half of the shortfall where checked; the remainder is of unknown origin. The D gene and trimming were derived from the DNA, and the V and J assignments and clone size from that table. The sample table lists roughly 200,000 clones, 88% of them with a count of one. Of the sample, about a sixth is held by the ten largest clones.

In regard to this clone: No cognate antigen has been identified for it. Base qualities are not at hand, and no much larger clone is one base apart.

The paper's findings and limits, for the study overall: The quantity of clinical and demographic metadata differed by source and by participant and was supplied without curation.

Trimming takes 6 bases from V and 0 bases from J, and the germline ends sit 3 bases apart. Reading from cysteine to phenylalanine, the CDR3 counts 12 amino acids. CDR3 DNA only is kept here, 36 bases in frame from base 1. At one collaborating source in Seattle, patients were enrolled during active infection and were followed longitudinally through the course of disease. Each collaborating institution followed its own protocols to collect whole blood in K2EDTA tubes. For TCRbeta analysis, collaborator samples were shipped as frozen whole blood, as isolated PBMCs, or as DNA extracted from either sample type.

Specimen: peripheral blood. This clonotype was obtained from a man over 45 with COVID-19, enrolled during active disease. The rearrangement combines TRBV12-3 or TRBV12-4 with TRBJ1-5; the D gene assignment is ambiguous. The CDR3 region: CASSFSNQPQHF. At the DNA level, the sequence is TGTGCCAGCAGCTTTAGCAATCAGCCCCAGCATTTT.